Listed here are 23 T cell receptor beta chains from one sample, sequenced in a study of chemoradiotherapy in HPV16-positive cancers. Libraries were prepared by immunoSEQ multiplex PCR; TCRdb keeps only in-frame clonotypes and omits some of them. Of 25,000 to 30,000 clones listed, around 84% are singletons. Here the sequenced sample was blood, taken from a patient who underwent chemoradiotherapy. These receptors were obtained from a human donor with HPV-associated anogenital cancer.

This chain links TRBV5-1 with TRBJ2-5; D is ambiguous. Germline CDR1 reads SGHRS; CDR2 reads YFSETQ. Trimming removed 2 bases at V and 1 base at J, with 9 bases between. This CDR3 contains 14 residues. The CDR3 region has the DNA TGCGCCAGCAGCTTAACGGCTTCCCAAGAGACCCAGTACTTC. Its translation: CASSLTASQETQYF.

The chain links TRBV6-5 to TRBJ2-5; D not resolved. V shed 2 bases and J shed 3 bases, with 7 bases lying between them. The germline V gene has CDR1 MNHEY and CDR2 SVGAGI. The CDR3 totals 13 residues. This CDR3 reads CASSYTFKETQYF. In DNA form, the CDR3 reads TGTGCCAGCAGTTACACCTTTAAAGAGACCCAGTACTTC.

The chain combines TRBV7-9 with TRBJ2-3; TRBD1 might be the D (6 bases). V was pared by 5 bases and J by 4 bases, with 19 bases between. The CDR3 length is 16 residues. The germline CDR1 and CDR2 sequences are SEHNR and FQNEAQ (reference sequence). The CDR3 sequence is CASSAGGGAQADTQYF. The CDR3 bases are TGTGCCAGCAGCGCAGGTGGGGGCGCTCAGGCAGATACGCAGTATTTT.

This clone was recorded once. The chain couples TRBV30 to TRBJ1-1, with a tentative D call TRBD1 (5 bases). V was trimmed by 5 bases and J by 4 bases, leaving 14 bases between them. Per the germline V gene, CDR1 is GTSNPN and CDR2 is SVGIG (reference sequence). This CDR3 region has 13 residues. As DNA, the CDR3 is TGTGCCTGGTTCAAGGGTCAGGGCACTGAAGCTTTCTTT. Translating gives CAWFKGQGTEAFF.

V usage is TRBV7-8 and J usage is TRBJ1-2; D gene unclear. The CDR3 consists of 16 residues. V was clipped by 1 base and J by 2 bases, with 14 bases between them. CDR1 and CDR2 (germline): SGHVS, FQNEAQ. This CDR3 reads CASSLEESGTNYGYTF. CDR3 in DNA: TGTGCCAGCAGCTTAGAGGAGTCAGGAACAAACTATGGCTACACCTTC.

This clone occurred a few times. This chain connects TRBV7-3 to TRBJ2-5; TRBD2 might be the D (5 bases). The germline V gene has CDR1 SGHTA and CDR2 FQGTGA. V dropped 5 bases and J dropped 2 bases, with 9 bases sitting between them. This CDR3 spans 13 amino acids. In DNA, the CDR3 is TGTGCCAGCAGCCGGACTCAACAAGAGACCCAGTACTTC. Protein: CASSRTQQETQYF.

In its sample, this clone was seen once. V usage is TRBV7-2 and J usage is TRBJ2-2; the D is unclear. CDR3 length: 14 amino acids. Trimming removed 1 base at V and 4 bases at J, with 7 bases between. Germline CDR1 reads SGHTA; CDR2 reads FQGNSA. The CDR3 spells CASSLGQTTGELFF. In nucleotides, the CDR3 is TGTGCCAGCAGCTTAGGTCAGACCACCGGGGAGCTGTTTTTT.

V usage is TRBV5-1 and J usage is TRBJ1-1; TRBD1 matches at 7 bases. Trimming removed 4 bases from V and 0 bases from J; junction bases left unmatched: 3. The CDR3 sequence is 14 residues long. CDR1 is SGHRS, CDR2 YFSETQ, per germline. CDR3 in DNA: TGCGCCAGCAGCAAGACAGGGATGAACACTGAAGCTTTCTTT. This sequence encodes CASSKTGMNTEAFF.

V is TRBV18 and J is TRBJ2-2, with 7 bases aligning to TRBD1. CDR3 length equals 15 residues. From germline, CDR1 is KGHSH and CDR2 LQKENI. The J segment lost 0 bases and the V segment lost 3 bases, leaving 1 base of the junction unmatched. The CDR3 sequence is CASSPGQSNTGELFF. As DNA, the CDR3 is TGTGCCAGCTCACCGGGACAGTCGAACACCGGGGAGCTGTTTTTT.

J is TRBJ2-3 and V is TRBV7-9; D call uncertain. Trimming took 5 bases from V and 2 from J, leaving 5 bases between them. The CDR3 runs to 12 residues. Germline CDR1 and CDR2: SEHNR and FQNEAQ (reference sequence). The CDR3, as DNA: TGTGCCAGCAGCCCCCACACAGATACGCAGTATTTT. Protein sequence: CASSPHTDTQYF.

This clone has only a few counts. This chain connects TRBV2 to TRBJ1-2, with no clear D. The V and J ends lost 3 bases and 8 bases respectively, with 13 bases between them. From germline, CDR1 is SNHLY and CDR2 FYNNEI. The CDR3 is 13 amino acids. The CDR3 is CASSDRKPGGYTF. The CDR3 bases are TGTGCCAGCAGTGATCGAAAGCCAGGAGGCTACACCTTC.

V gene TRBV11-2 combines with J gene TRBJ1-2; 10 bases fit TRBD1. Losses at the gene ends were 2 bases for V and 6 bases for J; bases not matched to a gene: 6. Germline CDR1 is SGHAT and CDR2 is FQNNGV. The CDR3 extends over 15 amino acids. CDR3 nucleotide sequence: TGTGCCAGCAGCTTAATCTCTGACAGGGGGCATGGCTACACCTTC. It encodes CASSLISDRGHGYTF.

V gene TRBV19 combines with J gene TRBJ1-5, with TRBD1 matching 8 bases. In germline, CDR1 is LNHDA, CDR2 SQIVND (reference sequence). This CDR3 is built from 17 residues. V was clipped by 2 bases and J by 3 bases; unmatched bases: 9. CDR3 DNA: TGTGCCAGTAGTATACAACAGGGGGGGTGGCCCAATCAGCCCCAGCATTTT. Translating gives CASSIQQGGWPNQPQHF.

The chain carries TRBV2 and TRBJ1-2; TRBD1 agrees at 10 bases. This CDR3 is 16 amino acids long. Looked up from germline, CDR1 is SNHLY and CDR2 is FYNNEI. V trimming: 4 bases; J trimming: 6 bases; junction bases outside the gene matches: 11. CDR3 nucleotides: TGTGCCAGCAGTGGACTTAGACAGGGGGCAAGGGATGGCTACACCTTC. Its translation is CASSGLRQGARDGYTF.

This sequence joins TRBV19 and TRBJ1-5; D ambiguous. V lost 2 bases and J lost 4, with 9 bases in between. CDR1 LNHDA and CDR2 SQIVND come from the germline V gene (reference sequence). The CDR3 sequence is 14 residues long. CDR3 nucleotide sequence: TGTGCCAGTAGTATAAAAGGTGGTAATCAGCCCCAGCATTTT. It is translated as CASSIKGGNQPQHF. The full variable domain, rest sourced from reference TRBV19 and TRBJ1-5, is DGGITQSPKYLFRKEGQNVTLSCEQNLNHDAMYWYRQDPGQGLRLIYYSQIVNDFQKGDIAEGYSVSREKKESFPLTVTSAQKNPTAFYLCASSIKGGNQPQHFGDGTRLSIL.

The genes are TRBV21-1 and TRBJ2-6; the table gives TRBD1 as D, unverified against the DNA. TRBV21-1 is a pseudogene segment. The length of the CDR3 is 17 residues. The CDR3 sequence: CASSKERQSSGANVLTF. The CDR3 DNA reads TGTGCCAGCAGCAAAGAGAGACAGTCCTCTGGGGCCAACGTCCTGACTTTC.

This chain links TRBV7-6 with TRBJ2-1; maybe TRBD2 (6 bases). V gave up 5 bases and J gave up 0 bases, with 17 bases separating them. Per the germline V gene, CDR1 is SGHVS and CDR2 is FNYEAQ. CDR3 size: 17 residues. The CDR3 is CASSRLVYSSSYNEQFF. Written as DNA, the CDR3 is TGTGCCAGCAGCCGACTAGTCTACTCGAGCTCCTACAATGAGCAGTTCTTC.

The chain couples TRBV23-1 to TRBJ2-7, with TRBD2 matching over 7 bases. TRBV23-1 is annotated as an ORF whose role is uncertain. The CDR3 totals 18 residues. V dropped 6 bases and J dropped 0; count of bases not matched to a gene: 17. CDR3 residues: CASRDWIWGGGSSYEQYF. CDR3 DNA sequence: TGCGCCAGCAGAGACTGGATTTGGGGCGGGGGAAGCTCCTACGAGCAGTACTTC.

The gene calls are TRBV2 and TRBJ1-2; D is undetermined. Trimming removed 8 bases at V and 4 bases at J, with 20 bases between. The CDR3 extends over 15 amino acids. In germline, CDR1 is SNHLY, CDR2 FYNNEI. The CDR3 sequence: CASPGRRAVGYGYTF. DNA for the CDR3: TGTGCCAGCCCAGGACGCCGAGCCGTAGGCTATGGCTACACCTTC.

This chain uses TRBV7-2 with TRBJ1-2; TRBD1 matches at 7 bases. Germline CDR1 SGHTA, CDR2 FQGNSA. CDR3 size: 13 residues. The junction had 2 bases not matched to a gene; V was cut back by 5 bases and J by 2 bases. CDR3 DNA: TGTGCCAGCAGCGTGGACAGGAACTATGGCTACACCTTC. This translates into CASSVDRNYGYTF.

The chain has TRBV9 and TRBJ1-4, with 7 nucleotides matching TRBD1. Losses at the gene ends were 4 bases for V and 2 bases for J; bases not matched to a gene: 8. The CDR3 contains 16 residues. CDR1 is SGDLS, CDR2 YYNGEE, per germline. CDR3 in DNA: TGTGCCAGCAGCCAGACCGACAGGGCCACTAATGAAAAACTGTTTTTT. This translates into CASSQTDRATNEKLFF.

In DNA form, the CDR3 reads TGTGCCAGCAGCTTAGTATCGACAGATACGCAGTATTTT. Residues: CASSLVSTDTQYF. The J gene is TRBJ2-3, the V gene TRBV7-6; no reliable D call. CDR1 and CDR2 (germline): SGHVS, FNYEAQ. This CDR3 is built from 13 residues. V lost 1 base to trimming and J lost 3 bases, with 5 bases between them.

The gene calls are TRBV27 and TRBJ2-1, with 8 bases fitting TRBD1. The CDR3 is 15 amino acids. The germline V gene has CDR1 MNHEY and CDR2 SMNVEV (reference sequence). The ends lost 5 bases at V and 8 bases at J; junction bases unmatched: 11. CDR3 sequence reads: CASSLWPTGGYEQFF. The CDR3 bases are TGTGCCAGCAGTCTCTGGCCTACAGGGGGGTATGAGCAGTTCTTC.